This T cell receptor (beta chain) was profiled in a study of vaccination and CD4 T cells after COVID-19. Oncomine TCR Beta short-read sequencing was applied to DNA from cultured CD4+ T cells. Once CD4+ T cells had been cultured, genomic DNA was extracted from them. TCRdb re-called the PCR reads through MiXCR, storing one row per CDR3 protein. Among under 6,000 distinct CDR3 sequences, roughly 23% were seen once, and the ten largest hold about a fifth. The sample holds a few counts of this clonotype. The antigen remains unidentified. The treatment denotes: roughly 10-day PBMC culture with coronavirus spike peptide pools or control peptides (ViraFEST assay). Germline V CDR1 and CDR2: SGHTA, FQGTGA. The CDR3 runs to 18 residues. V lost 1 base and J 0 bases, leaving 16 bases between the germline ends.

The TCR sequence derives from a human donor who had recovered from COVID-19. J is TRBJ2-4 and V is TRBV7-3, with a weak D call TRBD1 (5 bases). The sample was CD4+ T cells from blood, cultured in vitro. As DNA, the CDR3 is TGTGCCAGCAGCTTAAGGGTTCAGGGATCGCTAGCCAAAAACATTCAGTACTTC. Encoded protein: CASSLRVQGSLAKNIQYF.